This T cell receptor beta chain was recovered during a study of cytomegalovirus exposure and HLA in healthy donors. Regarding the study as a whole: Rare TCR sequences dominated, though some public TCRs recurred in many donors. One cluster of highly shared sequence variants probably arose as a sequencing artifact. A later analysis found TCR association rates differed by HLA locus, highest for DRB1 and lowest for HLA-C.

Regarding this clone: Its matching antigen is unknown.

The CDR3 sequence is 13 residues long. Trimming cost V 5 bases and J 2 bases, with 9 bases left between them. Germline CDR1 reads SGHTA; CDR2 reads FQGNSA. Vbeta (60) and Jbeta (13) primers were used in the PCR. TCRdb's copy holds only in-frame clones and misses some; the assay was immunoSEQ multiplex PCR. Among about 130,000 clones listed, roughly 71% were seen once. This TCR was recovered from a woman aged 45-65 years in good health and CMV-seropositive. The gene calls are TRBV7-2 and TRBJ2-5, with a weak D call TRBD1 (6 bases). The sample taken for sequencing was PBMCs. The CDR3 sequence is CASSRGQQETQYF. DNA of the CDR3: TGTGCCAGCAGCCGGGGACAACAAGAGACCCAGTACTTC. Variable domain in full (rest from reference TRBV7-2 and TRBJ2-5): GAGVSQSPSNKVTEKGKDVELRCDPISGHTALYWYRQSLGQGLEFLIYFQGNSAPDKSGLPSDRFSAERTGGSVSTLTIQRTQQEDSAVYLCASSRGQQETQYFGPGTRLLVL.